Described below is a single TCR beta chain sequence and its context. This clonotype was counted between two and nine times. What this receptor recognizes is not known. One base away there is no much larger clone; base qualities are not given. Read against the paper, the sample's time point label means: newly diagnosed GD, antithyroid drugs for less than 3 months. For both TCR sequencing and RNA sequencing, RNA was extracted from PBMCs using TRIzol. The diagnosis of Graves' disease was made according to American Thyroid Association guidelines. Recruitment of patients was carried out at an endocrinology department in Xi'an, China. From each patient, roughly 9 milliliters of peripheral blood was collected into an EDTA anticoagulant tube. Ficoll Paque Plus density gradient separation was used to isolate PBMCs, and no further T cell sorting was performed. An Agilent 2100 Bioanalyzer and agarose gel were used to assess RNA quality, and a NanoDrop 2000 was used to measure RNA concentration.

Library preparation used multiplex PCR. The sequencer listed for this sample is Illumina HiSeq 4000. To build TCR beta libraries, CDR3 regions were amplified by Arm-PCR using iRepertoire HTBI primers. Before sequencing, the PCR products underwent gel purification. The original methods were these. Gene usage analysis of CDR3 amino acid clonotypes used the approximately 62 TRBV and some 13 TRBJ segments found across samples. COPE and FqMerger were used to merge the filtered high-quality paired reads into contigs. BLAST was used to align contigs to the IMGT TRBV, TRBD and TRBJ reference genes, and CDR3 was defined following IMGT. Clonotypes above 0.1% frequency were classified as highly expanded clones. Repertoire diversity was measured by Shannon entropy, and V-J evenness by the Gini coefficient. Clonotypes shared by more than one individual were considered public. TCRdb's own reprocessing of the public reads used fastp at Q25 and MiXCR and kept productive beta chains. Rows are unified per CDR3 protein, each entry keeping the most common DNA and genes. These V and J calls originate from TCRdb's pipeline instead of the authors' own analysis. The table for this sample lists 580,000 or so distinct CDR3 sequences; 15% to 20% of them were counted only once. The ten largest clones add up to more than 10% of the sample.

CDR1 and CDR2, per the germline V gene (reference sequence), are DFQATT and SNEGSKA. The cysteine opens and the phenylalanine closes a CDR3 of 12 amino acids. Only the CDR3 part of the read is kept: 36 bases, read in frame from the first base. The germline V end is reduced by 6 bases and the J end by 9 bases; junction bases left unmatched: 8. The data stem from a study of regulatory T cells in long-lasting Graves disease (dated by TCRdb to the early 2020s). Notes on the research overall: Patients with newly diagnosed Graves' disease had been on antithyroid drugs for under 3 months. This study used TCR sequencing and RNA sequencing of peripheral blood to compare persistent Graves' disease patients against newly diagnosed Graves' disease patients. The study was registered as a clinical trial and conducted in China. A total of around 35 samples were covered by TCR sequencing, comprising around 13 persistent and around 20 newly diagnosed Graves' disease patients. Here is what the overall study found, with its caveats: Peripheral blood alone was examined, since thyroid tissue, which constituted the primary lesion, could not be accessed. Lower TCR Shannon entropy and fewer highly expanded clones were observed in persistent Graves' disease patients than in newly diagnosed patients, which suggested clonal expansion. TRBV28, TRBJ1-2 and TRBJ2-5 were preferentially used in persistent disease, while TRBV20-1 and TRBJ2-1 were favored in newly diagnosed disease. Patients with persistent disease shared more public clonotypes (approximately 2,500) than newly diagnosed patients did (more than 900). The authors noted that the small sample size was a limitation that may lower accuracy. Sequencing and analysis were limited to the TCR beta chain.

These data also formed part of another study, on T cells in Graves' hyperthyroidism and ophthalmopathy. That second publication adds: A patient counted as having stable Graves' hyperthyroidism if no progression to ophthalmopathy occurred over 18 months of follow-up. The hyperthyroidism patients were between 18 and 65 years old and newly diagnosed, with a disease duration of less than 2 months. Exclusion was applied to patients with uncontrolled infections, other autoimmune diseases, pregnancy or lactation. Diagnoses were based on clinical symptoms, serum thyroxine and TRAb, thyroid ultrasound and orbital computed tomography. The first round of RT-PCR for the TCR CDR3 was performed with the HTBI primer set and the Qiagen OneStep RT-PCR kit. Most expanded thyroid clonotypes (frequency above 0.001) were also detected in blood, a finding suggesting that blood repertoires may reflect thyroid immune responses. In cross-validation, a model built on a 13 V-J signature told ophthalmopathy apart from stable hyperthyroidism with approximately 91% sensitivity and around 83% specificity, and in testing the same model reached 80%/75%. In validation, the model predicted progression to ophthalmopathy with over 65% sensitivity and approximately 74% specificity, a median of 6.5 months before onset. A discovery cohort of about a hundred patients, 43 with Graves' ophthalmopathy and 55 to 60 with stable Graves' hyperthyroidism, was used to find distinguishing TCR V-J signatures. Prospective prediction of ophthalmopathy was tested in an independent validation cohort of some 19 hyperthyroidism patients and some 17 patients who later progressed to ophthalmopathy. The 95 to 100 discovery patients were divided at random into training and test sets in a 7:3 ratio. In addition, the study compared T-cell repertoires in thyroid tissue and in blood from about 6 Graves' hyperthyroidism patients. Once sampling was done, hyperthyroidism patients were given methimazole at a starting dose of 30 mg daily, whereas ophthalmopathy patients were given high-dose intravenous methylprednisolone. Libraries were constructed in a second round of multiplex PCR, after which size selection and purification were performed. Libraries were sequenced paired-end with 100 bp reads on an Illumina HiSeq2000. SOAPnuke was used to process the raw data, throwing out any read that contained adapters or uncalled bases, had a mean Phred below 15, or lacked an exact constant-primer or identifier match. COPE v1.2.5 was used to merge high-quality paired reads, and clonotypes were defined as unique nucleotide sequences. MiTCR v1.1 was used to align the clonotypes against IMGT TRBV, TRBD and TRBJ reference segments. The analysis included only V-J combinations with a frequency above 0.0001, which together covered roughly 99% of the repertoires. The TCS score was defined as the ratio of F50 (clonal expansion) to E x V (chaos), calculated using BLOSUM62-based TCRdist between CDR3 peptides within each V-J. Welch's t-statistics and random forest reduced several hundred V-J features to about 12, which were used in a naive Bayes classifier (R e1071). Sample size was not statistically predetermined, and blinding of investigators to group allocation was not performed. The paper reports TCR Vbeta CDR3 sequencing of approximately 140 peripheral blood samples: 43 ophthalmopathy, about 75 hyperthyroidism and 17 progressor patients.

This specimen consisted of peripheral blood mononuclear cells (PBMCs), obtained at new diagnosis, from a patient treated with antithyroid drugs. Recombination connected TRBV20-1 to TRBJ2-1, with 7 junctional bases fitting TRBD2. This TCR came from a man aged 18 to 30 with Graves disease. Donor details come from another sample of the same person, matched by shared clones. The bases read TGCAGTGCCACCCGGGGGGAAGCTGAGCAGTTCTTC. It specifies CSATRGEAEQFF.